The 27 T cell receptor beta chains listed next were all sequenced from one sample in a study of human T cells and chemical hapten exposure. Stated time point: patch test 1, 2 weeks after DPC sensitization. Treatment described: therapeutic diphenylcyclopropenone sensitization with weekly scalp DPC. TCRdb passed the RACE reads through MiXCR, listing each CDR3 protein once. The profile shows about 90,000 distinct CDR3 sequences, about 10% of them singletons. The starting material was whole blood, obtained in connection with sensitization to the hapten diphenylcyclopropenone (DPC). The receptors here all came from a man aged 35-49 years with alopecia areata. Some clones in this sample may be carry-over from other donors' samples.

The genes are TRBV7-2 and TRBJ2-1; 8 bases match TRBD1. Germline V lookup: CDR1 SGHTA, CDR2 FQGNSA. J was trimmed by 10 bases and V by 2 bases; bases with no gene match: 7. The CDR3 contains 14 residues. The DNA of the CDR3 is TGTGCCAGCAGCTTAAGTGGGACAGGCAAGGAGCAGTTCTTC. Its translation: CASSLSGTGKEQFF.

This clonotype was seen more than once but under ten times. The DNA of the CDR3 is TGCAGTGCTAGTCATCCCGGGAGGAGGGACAATGAGCAGTTCTTC. Protein sequence: CSASHPGRRDNEQFF. The chain couples TRBV20-1 to TRBJ2-1, with 7 bases lining up with TRBD2. The CDR3 totals 15 residues. CDR1 and CDR2 from the germline V gene are DFQATT and SNEGSKA (reference sequence). Trimming removed 3 bases from V and 5 bases from J; junction bases left unmatched: 10.

There are many counts of this clonotype. The genes are TRBV4-1 and TRBJ1-2, with D perhaps matching TRBD1 (5 bases). Germline V gene data show CDR1 as MGHRA and CDR2 as YSYEKL. Trimming took 1 base from V and 5 from J, leaving 5 bases between them. This CDR3 spans 12 amino acids. Here the CDR3 reads CASSQGQYGYTF. For the CDR3, the DNA is TGCGCCAGCAGCCAAGGACAGTATGGCTACACCTTC.

The chain carries TRBV5-1 and TRBJ2-3, with D possibly TRBD2 on 6 matching bases. V was clipped by 1 base and J by 5 bases, with 11 bases between them. The CDR3 spans 14 residues. CDR1 SGHRS and CDR2 YFSETQ come from the germline V gene. Here the CDR3 reads CASSLWGEEDTQYF. CDR3 DNA: TGCGCCAGCAGCTTGTGGGGGGAGGAAGATACGCAGTATTTT.

This chain links TRBV12-3 or TRBV12-4 with TRBJ2-4; D is perhaps TRBD1 (5 bases). Trimming cost V 1 base and J 12 bases, with 10 bases left between them. The CDR3 loop spans 12 amino acids. In DNA, the CDR3 is TGTGCCAGCAGTTTAGGAGACAGCAATCAGTACTTC. Translation gives CASSLGDSNQYF.

This clonotype was recorded many times. The chain is built from TRBV29-1 and TRBJ2-7; TRBD1 matches 8 bases. Per germline, CDR1 SQVTM and CDR2 ANQGSEA. V was clipped by 7 bases and J by 6 bases; unmatched bases: 17. The CDR3 spans 15 residues. The CDR3 region has the DNA TGCAGCGCAGCGAGGGTCCGAACAGGGGGGAGCGAGCAGTACTTC. Protein: CSAARVRTGGSEQYF.

The chain is built from TRBV29-1 and TRBJ2-3, with D perhaps matching TRBD2 (7 bases). The CDR3 consists of 14 residues. CDR1 and CDR2 (germline): SQVTM, ANQGSEA. The V gene lost 7 bases and the J gene lost 3 bases, with 17 bases spanning the gap. In DNA, the CDR3 is TGCAGCGCCGAAGCGAGGGGGGGAACAGATACGCAGTATTTT. Its protein product is CSAEARGGTDTQYF.

This clonotype was seen a handful of times. This chain connects TRBV24-1 to TRBJ2-2, with unresolved D. Germline V CDR1 and CDR2: KGHDR, SFDVKD. Trimming took off 4 bases at V and 2 bases at J, with 4 bases between the two ends. This CDR3 comprises 13 residues. The CDR3 DNA is TGTGCCACCAGTGAAGGTAACACCGGGGAGCTGTTTTTT. Translation gives CATSEGNTGELFF.

The rearrangement joins TRBV27 to TRBJ1-5, with TRBD1 matching 7 bases. V shed 4 bases and J 6 bases; nucleotides not matched to a gene: 6. This CDR3 comprises 14 residues. Germline-derived CDR1 and CDR2 are MNHEY and SMNVEV (reference sequence). CDR3 protein: CASSSTGDAQPQHF. CDR3 nucleotides: TGTGCCAGCAGTTCCACAGGGGACGCTCAGCCCCAGCATTTT.

CDR3 in DNA: TGTGCCAGTTCTTTCAGAGATACGCAGTATTTT. It is translated as CASSFRDTQYF. This rearrangement joins TRBV19 to TRBJ2-3; D is uncertain. Trimming cost V 8 bases and J 5 bases, with 8 bases left between them. The CDR3 has 11 amino acids. Germline-derived CDR1 and CDR2 are LNHDA and SQIVND (reference sequence).

This chain links TRBV25-1 with TRBJ2-5; 9 bases map to TRBD2. Trimming cost V 6 bases and J 4 bases; bases outside gene matches: 6. Germline lookup yields CDR1 MGHDK and CDR2 SYGVNS. This CDR3 is built from 14 residues. The CDR3 reads CASRSTSGGETQYF. CDR3 DNA sequence: TGTGCCAGCAGGTCGACTAGCGGTGGAGAGACCCAGTACTTC. Together with reference TRBV25-1 and TRBJ2-5, the CDR3 gives the full variable domain: EADIYQTPRYLVIGTGKKITLECSQTMGHDKMYWYQQDPGMELHLIHYSYGVNSTEKGDLSSESTVSRIRTEHFPLTLESARPSHTSQYLCASRSTSGGETQYFGPGTRLLVL.

This clonotype came up many times. The V call is TRBV6-2 or TRBV6-3, the J call TRBJ1-1; D unclear. The CDR3 runs 14 residues. The V end was cut by 0 bases, the J end by 0 bases, with 5 bases between. Germline assignment: CDR1 MNHEY and CDR2 SVGEGT. The CDR3 sequence is CASSYSEMNTEAFF. Here the CDR3 DNA reads TGTGCCAGCAGTTACTCAGAAATGAACACTGAAGCTTTCTTT.

This clonotype was seen repeatedly, ten times or more. The chain joins TRBV27 to TRBJ2-5; 7 nucleotides line up with TRBD2. The CDR3 consists of 16 residues. The V and J ends lost 1 base and 4 bases, in that order; junction bases with no gene match: 9. Germline V gene data show CDR1 as MNHEY and CDR2 as SMNVEV (reference sequence). The CDR3 loop is CASSLFPGRVGETQYF. The CDR3 DNA sequence: TGTGCCAGCAGTTTATTTCCAGGGAGGGTTGGAGAGACCCAGTACTTC.

This chain uses TRBV10-3 with TRBJ2-7; the D gene could be TRBD1 or TRBD2 (5 bases each). V shed 10 bases and J shed 0 bases, with 13 bases lying between them. The CDR3 totals 13 residues. The germline V gene has CDR1 ENHRY and CDR2 SYGVKD. CDR3 region: CATGTESSYEQYF. CDR3 in DNA: TGTGCCACCGGGACCGAGAGCTCCTACGAGCAGTACTTC.

This clonotype was recorded many times. The genes are TRBV9 and TRBJ1-1; unclear D gene. This CDR3 spans 14 amino acids. V was trimmed by 5 bases and J by 0 bases, leaving 11 bases between them. CDR1 and CDR2 from the germline V gene are SGDLS and YYNGEE. The CDR3 region is CASSRAGMNTEAFF. CDR3 coding DNA: TGTGCCAGCAGTAGGGCGGGTATGAACACTGAAGCTTTCTTT.

The chain uses TRBV4-3 and TRBJ2-6; D not certain. CDR1 is LGHNA and CDR2 is YSLEER in the germline V gene. The germline V and J ends were trimmed by 0 bases and 4 bases, with 10 bases remaining between them. The CDR3 contains 16 residues. The CDR3 sequence: CASSQDLSTGANVLTF. In DNA form, the CDR3 reads TGCGCCAGCAGCCAAGATCTCAGTACCGGGGCCAACGTCCTGACTTTC.

This clonotype appeared a few times. The V call is TRBV24-1, the J call TRBJ2-3, with D perhaps being TRBD1 or TRBD2 (5 bases each). Trimming removed 0 bases from V and 1 base from J, with 16 bases in between. Looked up from germline, CDR1 is KGHDR and CDR2 is SFDVKD. The CDR3 runs 18 residues. Here the CDR3 DNA reads TGTGCCACCAGTGATTTGGGGGCGAGTCGGGATCGCACAGATACGCAGTATTTT. Residues: CATSDLGASRDRTDTQYF.

This clonotype was counted ten times or more. The V gene is TRBV4-3, the J gene TRBJ2-3; D may be TRBD2 (5 bases). V was clipped by 0 bases and J by 6 bases, with 16 bases between them. Germline V lookup: CDR1 LGHNA, CDR2 YSLEER. The CDR3 is made up of 16 amino acids. Here the CDR3 reads CASSQDQAVTGDTQYF. The CDR3 DNA is TGCGCCAGCAGCCAAGATCAGGCAGTCACGGGGGATACGCAGTATTTT.

The gene calls are TRBV20-1 and TRBJ1-1; no firm D call. This CDR3 is built from 15 residues. The ends were cut back, 6 bases at V and 1 base at J, with 18 bases in the middle. In germline, CDR1 is DFQATT, CDR2 SNEGSKA (reference sequence). In DNA form, the CDR3 reads TGCAGTGCGTCGGGTCGGGGATATCGGAACACTGAAGCTTTCTTT. The encoded protein is CSASGRGYRNTEAFF.

This clonotype was seen only once. This rearrangement joins TRBV10-2 to TRBJ2-7, with D unresolved. Between the trimmed V and J ends, which lost 5 bases and 0 bases, there was a span of 14 bases. CDR3 size: 15 residues. Per germline, CDR1 WSHSY and CDR2 SAAADI. CDR3 bases: TGCGCCAGCAGTAAGATAGCTATCGCCTCCTACGAGCAGTACTTC. Protein: CASSKIAIASYEQYF.

The table lists this clonotype with a few counts. V usage is TRBV24-1 and J usage is TRBJ2-1; TRBD1 matches at 10 bases. The CDR3 is made up of 16 amino acids. V lost 1 base, J lost 8 bases, and 7 bases stayed unmatched. Germline loops: CDR1 KGHDR, CDR2 SFDVKD. The CDR3 region is CATSDFRDRGIYEQFF. In nucleotides, the CDR3 is TGTGCCACCAGTGATTTCCGGGACAGGGGAATTTATGAGCAGTTCTTC.

The chain joins TRBV6-5 to TRBJ2-1; possibly TRBD2 for D (6 bases). CDR3 length: 16 amino acids. Germline V gene lookup returns CDR1 MNHEY and CDR2 SVGAGI. Trimming removed 2 bases at V and 7 bases at J, with 18 bases between. The CDR3 DNA reads as TGTGCCAGCAGTTACCGATCCCGGCTAGCGAAGAATGAGCAGTTCTTC. Protein: CASSYRSRLAKNEQFF.

The V gene is TRBV24-1, the J gene TRBJ2-1; 14 positions agree with TRBD2. The CDR3 runs 16 residues. The J segment lost 8 bases and the V segment lost 3 bases, leaving 5 bases of the junction unmatched. Germline lookup yields CDR1 KGHDR and CDR2 SFDVKD. The CDR3 is CATSDPTSGRVDEQFF. CDR3 sequence (DNA): TGTGCCACCAGTGATCCGACTAGCGGGAGGGTCGATGAGCAGTTCTTC.

This clonotype showed up many times. This sequence joins TRBV29-1 and TRBJ2-1; tentative D call: TRBD1 (6 bases). The V end lost 1 base, the J end lost 7 bases, and 8 bases lay between the germline ends. The germline V gene encodes CDR1 SQVTM and CDR2 ANQGSEA. The CDR3 has 12 amino acids. CDR3 residues: CSVEGTVNEQFF. As DNA, the CDR3 is TGCAGCGTTGAAGGGACAGTTAATGAGCAGTTCTTC.

This CDR3 is CAWSTQGGTEAFF. The DNA of the CDR3 is TGTGCCTGGAGTACACAGGGAGGGACTGAAGCTTTCTTT. V is TRBV30 and J is TRBJ1-1, with D perhaps matching TRBD1 (6 bases). The V gene's germline CDR1 is GTSNPN and CDR2 SVGIG (reference sequence). V lost 2 bases to trimming and J lost 5 bases, with 12 bases between them. The CDR3 contains 13 residues.

At least ten counts were recorded for this clonotype. CDR3: CASSDRTGGHTEAFF. Here the CDR3 DNA reads TGTGCCAGCAGTGATCGGACAGGGGGTCACACTGAAGCTTTCTTT. The V call is TRBV2, the J call TRBJ1-1; 10 bases match TRBD1. The CDR3 covers 15 residues. V was pared by 3 bases and J by 3 bases, with 4 bases of the junction left unmatched. Germline V CDR1 and CDR2: SNHLY, FYNNEI.

The sample holds many counts of this clonotype. The chain uses TRBV12-3 or TRBV12-4 and TRBJ2-3; D is undetermined. There are 13 residues in the CDR3. V was pared by 5 bases and J by 2 bases, with 8 bases between. The CDR3 here is CASSAHATDTQYF. CDR3 sequence (DNA): TGTGCCAGCAGTGCTCACGCCACAGATACGCAGTATTTT.